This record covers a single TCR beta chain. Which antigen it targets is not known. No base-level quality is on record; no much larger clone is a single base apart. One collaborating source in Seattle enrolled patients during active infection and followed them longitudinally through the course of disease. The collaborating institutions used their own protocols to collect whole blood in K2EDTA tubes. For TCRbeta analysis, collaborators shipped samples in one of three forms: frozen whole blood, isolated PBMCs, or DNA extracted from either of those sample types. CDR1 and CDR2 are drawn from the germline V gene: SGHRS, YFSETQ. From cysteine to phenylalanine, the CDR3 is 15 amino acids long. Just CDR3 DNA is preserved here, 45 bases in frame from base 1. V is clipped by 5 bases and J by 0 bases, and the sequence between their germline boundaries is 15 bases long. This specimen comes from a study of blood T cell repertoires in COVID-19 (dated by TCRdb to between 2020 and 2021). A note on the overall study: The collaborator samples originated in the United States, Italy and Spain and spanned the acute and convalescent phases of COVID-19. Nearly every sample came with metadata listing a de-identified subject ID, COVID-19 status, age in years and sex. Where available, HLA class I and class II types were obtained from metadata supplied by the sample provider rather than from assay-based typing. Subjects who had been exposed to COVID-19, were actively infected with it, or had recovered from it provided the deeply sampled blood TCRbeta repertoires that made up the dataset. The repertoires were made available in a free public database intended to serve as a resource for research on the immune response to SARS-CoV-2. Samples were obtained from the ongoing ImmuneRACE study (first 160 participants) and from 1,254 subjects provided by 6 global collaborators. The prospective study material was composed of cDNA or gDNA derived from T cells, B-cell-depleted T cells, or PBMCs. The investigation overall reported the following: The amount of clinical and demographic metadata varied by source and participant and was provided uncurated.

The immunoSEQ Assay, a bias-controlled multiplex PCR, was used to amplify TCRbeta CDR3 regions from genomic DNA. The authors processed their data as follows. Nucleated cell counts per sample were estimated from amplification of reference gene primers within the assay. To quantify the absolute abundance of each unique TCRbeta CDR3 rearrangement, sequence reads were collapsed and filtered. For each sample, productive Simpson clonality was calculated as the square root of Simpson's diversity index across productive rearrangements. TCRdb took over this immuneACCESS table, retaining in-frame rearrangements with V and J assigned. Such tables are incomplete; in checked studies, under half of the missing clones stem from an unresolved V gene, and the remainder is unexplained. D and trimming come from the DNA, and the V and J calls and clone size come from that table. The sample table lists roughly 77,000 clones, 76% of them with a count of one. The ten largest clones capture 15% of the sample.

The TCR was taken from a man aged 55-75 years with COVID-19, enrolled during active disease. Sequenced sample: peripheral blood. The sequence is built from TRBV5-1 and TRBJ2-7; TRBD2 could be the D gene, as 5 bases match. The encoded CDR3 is CASSASGLHSYEQYF. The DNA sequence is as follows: TGCGCCAGCAGTGCGAGCGGCCTACACTCCTACGAGCAGTACTTC.